This TCR beta chain was documented in a study of shared clonotypes between healthy human individuals. Of note for this clone: Its antigen is as yet unknown.

The CDR3 spans 12 residues. V lost 2 bases and J lost 6, with 7 bases in between. Per the germline V gene, CDR1 is SEHNR and CDR2 is FQNEAQ (reference sequence). Study conclusions and caveats: Naive CD4 clonotypes overlapped across several donors at about 5%. What naive subsets generally showed was a larger estimated richness than memory subsets showed.

Only in-frame clones appear in the TCRdb table, and some are missing; sequencing was by immunoSEQ multiplex PCR. The sample contains about 1,800,000 clones, about 95% of which appear only once. Cells designated naive CD8 were CD45RO-negative and were positively selected for CCR7, with terminally differentiated effector memory CD45RA+ cells excluded. The sample was naive CD8+ T cells sorted from blood. The sequence derives from a man between 18 and 29 years old in good health. V and J are TRBV7-9 and TRBJ1-2, with no clear D. In nucleotides, the CDR3 is TGTGCCAGCAGCTTAATCACCGATGGCTACACCTTC. This sequence encodes CASSLITDGYTF.